A selection of T cell receptor beta chains follows, all from one sample in a study of glioma-infiltrating T cells. From the multiplex PCR reads, TCRdb called clonotypes with MiXCR, one entry per CDR3 protein. This table holds about 400,000 distinct CDR3 sequences, about 40% found once. Sequencing used glioma tissue, nonneoplastic brain tissue, or PBMCs (not recorded which). Receptors originate from a human donor with low-grade glioma or glioblastoma, undergoing nonglioma brain surgery, or in good health (not recorded which). The CDR3 runs from the conserved cysteine through the conserved F or W. A D gene is named only where the DNA matches it firmly. Clone size, where shown, is once, few, many, or a class for clones that have expanded.

TRBJ2-7 12 TRBV4-2 few - CASSQEPHEQYF TGTGCCAGCAGCCAAGAGCCCCACGAGCAGTACTTC
TRBJ2-7 16 TRBV7-2 - - CASSLGGGGPSYEQYF TGTGCCAGCAGCTTAGGGGGGGGGGGCCCCTCCTACGAGCAGTACTTC
TRBJ2-1 18 TRBV7-9 - TRBD2 CASRPAGTSGSSVYEQFF TGTGCCAGCAGGCCCGCGGGGACTAGCGGGAGTTCGGTGTACGAGCAGTTCTTC
TRBJ1-5 12 TRBV6-1 - TRBD1 CASSPGGQPQHF TGTGCCAGCAGTCCAGGGGGGCAGCCCCAGCATTTT
TRBJ2-1 16 TRBV4-2 - TRBD1 CASSPRDRGLDNEQFF TGTGCCAGCAGCCCCCGGGACAGGGGGCTCGACAATGAGCAGTTCTTC
TRBJ2-2 12 TRBV6-2/TRBV6-3 few - CASRARTGELFF TGTGCCAGCAGGGCCCGAACCGGGGAGCTGTTTTTT
TRBJ1-2 12 TRBV6-1 many - CASSPGQYGYTF TGTGCCAGCAGCCCCGGACAGTATGGCTACACCTTC
TRBJ2-1 16 TRBV6-6 - - CASSYGGVIAIDEQFF TGTGCCAGCAGTTACGGCGGGGTGATCGCTATAGATGAGCAGTTCTTC
TRBJ2-5 15 TRBV7-2 - TRBD1 CAGSPRTGIQETQYF TGTGCCGGCAGCCCACGGACAGGGATACAAGAGACCCAGTACTTC
TRBJ2-5 13 TRBV20-1 few TRBD2 CSALLAGRETQYF TGCAGTGCGCTTCTAGCGGGGAGAGAGACCCAGTACTTC
TRBJ2-7 17 TRBV6-2/TRBV6-3 - - CASTSIRTTSLPYEQYF TGTGCCAGCACTTCAATCCGGACTACCTCCCTCCCATACGAGCAGTACTTC
TRBJ2-7 16 TRBV4-3 - TRBD2 CASSRDGLAGGSEQYF TGCGCCAGCAGCCGAGATGGACTAGCGGGAGGGAGCGAGCAGTACTTC
TRBJ1-4 15 TRBV20-1 - - CSASRGDGTNEKLFF TGCAGTGCTAGTCGGGGGGACGGAACTAATGAAAAACTGTTTTTT
TRBJ2-3 17 TRBV15 - TRBD2 CATSRGTPARGVDTQYF TGTGCCACCAGCAGAGGTACTCCAGCGCGGGGGGTGGATACGCAGTATTTT
TRBJ2-5 13 TRBV7-2 - - CASSLPGDGTQYF TGTGCCAGCAGCTTGCCGGGTGACGGGACCCAGTACTTC
TRBJ1-2 13 TRBV10-3 few - CAISESQAGGYTF TGTGCCATCAGTGAGTCCCAGGCCGGGGGCTACACCTTC
TRBJ1-2 14 TRBV7-9 few - CASSLAGQGYGYTF TGTGCCAGCAGCTTAGCTGGGCAGGGATATGGCTACACCTTC
TRBJ2-1 15 TRBV4-3 many TRBD2 CASSKGLAGGYEQFF TGCGCCAGCAGCAAAGGACTAGCGGGTGGATATGAGCAGTTCTTC
TRBJ2-1 14 TRBV6-1 many TRBD1 CASSSGTGEDEQFF TGTGCCAGCAGTTCCGGGACAGGGGAAGATGAGCAGTTCTTC
TRBJ2-5 15 TRBV4-2 - - CASSSSRRPQETQYF TGTGCCAGCAGCTCGTCCCGGCGGCCCCAAGAGACCCAGTACTTC
TRBJ2-7 15 TRBV15 - - CATSRSNTGRYEQYF TGTGCCACCAGCAGATCTAACACAGGGAGGTACGAGCAGTACTTC
TRBJ2-7 14 TRBV6-4 - - CATPLSMGSYEQYF TGTGCCACCCCTCTCTCAATGGGATCCTACGAGCAGTACTTC
TRBJ2-5 13 TRBV7-2 - - CASSSWGQETQYF TGTGCCAGCAGCTCGTGGGGACAAGAGACCCAGTACTTC
TRBJ1-2 13 TRBV29-1 - TRBD1 CSVEGQGFYGYTF TGCAGCGTTGAGGGACAGGGATTCTATGGCTACACCTTC
TRBJ2-7 14 TRBV11-1 - - CASSGPVGSYEQYF TGTGCCAGCAGCGGCCCAGTGGGGTCCTACGAGCAGTACTTC
TRBJ2-2 16 TRBV7-8 - TRBD1 CASSSARQGLGGELFF TGTGCCAGCAGCTCAGCCCGACAGGGTCTGGGCGGGGAGCTGTTTTTT
TRBJ1-2 15 TRBV7-8 few - CASSLAFPANYGYTF TGTGCCAGCAGCTTAGCATTCCCAGCTAACTATGGCTACACCTTC
TRBJ2-7 12 TRBV28 - - CASGTNSYEQYF TGTGCCAGCGGGACAAACTCCTACGAGCAGTACTTC
TRBJ2-1 14 TRBV5-1 - - CASSLAQVGDEQFF TGCGCCAGCAGCTTGGCTCAGGTTGGTGATGAGCAGTTCTTC
TRBJ1-1 11 TRBV7-9 many - CASSASPEAFF TGTGCCAGCAGCGCATCCCCTGAAGCTTTCTTT
TRBJ2-7 14 TRBV6-6 - - CASSYAGQVYEQYF TGTGCCAGCAGTTACGCGGGACAAGTCTACGAGCAGTACTTC
TRBJ1-4 13 TRBV28 - - CASSLVQGKKLFF TGTGCCAGCAGTTTGGTACAAGGGAAGAAACTGTTTTTT
TRBJ2-1 16 TRBV28 few TRBD2 CASSLSGGPPGNEQFF TGTGCCAGCAGTTTATCGGGAGGGCCCCCGGGCAATGAGCAGTTCTTC
TRBJ1-4 14 TRBV27 - - CASSWGGLNEKLFF TGTGCCAGCAGTTGGGGGGGGCTTAATGAAAAACTGTTTTTT
TRBJ1-1 12 TRBV3-1 few - CASSHGYTEAFF TGTGCCAGCAGCCATGGATACACTGAAGCTTTCTTT
TRBJ1-1 13 TRBV29-1 once - CSVADFIPTEAFF TGCAGCGTGGCGGACTTTATCCCCACTGAAGCTTTCTTT
TRBJ2-2 14 TRBV2 - - CASSKAGNTGELFF TGTGCCAGCAGCAAAGCGGGGAACACCGGGGAGCTGTTTTTT
TRBJ1-2 12 TRBV20-1 few TRBD1 CSASEGAYGYTF TGCAGTGCTTCGGAGGGGGCATATGGCTACACCTTC
TRBJ1-2 14 TRBV27 many TRBD1 CASSEQGENYGYTF TGTGCCAGCAGTGAACAGGGGGAAAACTATGGCTACACCTTC
TRBJ2-5 14 TRBV20-1 - - CSATWRMGQETQYF TGCAGTGCCACGTGGAGGATGGGCCAAGAGACCCAGTACTTC
TRBJ2-5 15 TRBV12-3/TRBV12-4 - TRBD2 CASSLFLAGQETQYF TGTGCCAGCAGTTTATTCCTAGCGGGACAAGAGACCCAGTACTTC
TRBJ1-5 16 TRBV12-3/TRBV12-4 - - CASSLVGIYSNQPQHF TGTGCCAGCAGTTTAGTTGGGATCTATAGCAATCAGCCCCAGCATTTT
TRBJ2-1 16 TRBV4-3 - TRBD1 CASSQDRTGGYNEQFF TGCGCCAGCAGCCAAGACAGGACAGGGGGCTACAATGAGCAGTTCTTC
TRBJ2-5 14 TRBV7-6 few - CASSLVAGSETQYF TGTGCCAGCAGCTTAGTCGCGGGTTCAGAGACCCAGTACTTC
TRBJ2-2 18 TRBV4-1 few - CASSQDSGGPLRGGELFF TGCGCCAGCAGCCAAGATAGTGGAGGGCCCCTTCGTGGCGGGGAGCTGTTTTTT
TRBJ2-7 13 TRBV28 - - CASSSPTSYEQYF TGTGCCAGCAGTTCCCCCACCTCCTACGAGCAGTACTTC
TRBJ1-2 16 TRBV5-1 few TRBD1 CASSFTHSQGADGYTF TGCGCCAGCAGCTTCACCCACTCACAGGGGGCGGATGGCTACACCTTC
TRBJ2-7 12 TRBV20-1 few - CSAASGSYEQYF TGCAGTGCTGCGTCGGGCTCCTACGAGCAGTACTTC
TRBJ1-6 12 TRBV7-9 - - CASSPINTPLHF TGTGCCAGCAGCCCGATTAATACACCCCTCCACTTT
TRBJ1-1 17 TRBV10-2 - - CASSPPPHRVPNTEAFF TGCGCCAGCAGTCCCCCACCTCACAGAGTTCCGAACACTGAAGCTTTCTTT
TRBJ2-5 16 TRBV5-1 - TRBD2 CASSLVGLAYQETQYF TGCGCCAGCAGCTTGGTGGGACTAGCGTACCAAGAGACCCAGTACTTC